This entry features one TCR beta chain sequence. Its antigen is unidentified. This sample was included in a study of T cell repertoires in cytomegalovirus infection. Study-level information: Based on public TCR beta signatures, there were indications of CMV infection and of a matching HLA type.

Findings and limits, study-wide: Dominant in the ex vivo response were TCR beta clonotypes restricted by HLA-C and specific for CMV.

CDR3 length equals 15 residues. CDR1 is MNHEY, CDR2 SVGEGT, per germline. Trimming left V 0 bases short and J 3 bases short, with 12 bases between. TCRdb called the reads again in MiXCR, with one record for every CDR3 protein. The sample lists around 750,000 distinct CDR3 sequences; roughly 33% were seen once. The V call is TRBV6-2 or TRBV6-3, the J call TRBJ2-7; a possible D gene is TRBD1 (6 bases). The sequencing used cultured CD8+ T cells from PBMCs, collected from culture after CMV antigen stimulation. This TCR was recovered from a human donor in good health (CMV status not recorded). Some clones in this sample may be carry-over from other donors' samples. CDR3 DNA sequence: TGTGCCAGCAGTTACTCGAAGGCCAGGGGCTACGAGCAGTACGTC. Its translation: CASSYSKARGYEQYV.